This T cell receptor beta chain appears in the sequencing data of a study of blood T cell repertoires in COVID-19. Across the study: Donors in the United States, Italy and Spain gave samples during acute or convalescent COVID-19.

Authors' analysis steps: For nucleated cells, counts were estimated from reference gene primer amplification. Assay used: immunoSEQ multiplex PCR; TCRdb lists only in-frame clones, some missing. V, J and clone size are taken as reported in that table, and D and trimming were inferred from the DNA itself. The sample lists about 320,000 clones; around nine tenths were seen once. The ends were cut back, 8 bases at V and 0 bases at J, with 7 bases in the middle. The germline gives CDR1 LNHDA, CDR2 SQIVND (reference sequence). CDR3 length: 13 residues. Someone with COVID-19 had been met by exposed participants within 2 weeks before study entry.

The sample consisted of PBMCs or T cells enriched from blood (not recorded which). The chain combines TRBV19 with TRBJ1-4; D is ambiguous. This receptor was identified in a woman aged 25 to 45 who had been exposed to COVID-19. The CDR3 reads CASAQTTNEKLFF. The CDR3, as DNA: TGTGCCAGTGCACAGACAACTAATGAAAAACTGTTTTTT.